This T cell receptor beta chain was retrieved from a study of cytomegalovirus exposure and HLA in healthy donors (dated by TCRdb to 2017 to 2019). Regarding the complete study: An earlier analysis of roughly 500 of the donors reported approximately 300 Gb of sequence data and 117 million unique TCR beta sequences obtained from roughly 170 million T cells. About 300 gigabases of sequencing data and roughly 90 million unique TCR sequences were included in an early release covering about 700 HLA-typed donors. The genetic ancestry cluster associated with self-reported Caucasian donors included 81% of the roughly 390 genotyped donors. The aim of the study was to test whether cataloging public T cell receptors could identify signatures of past pathogen exposure. The study profiled the T cell repertoires of under 700 subjects by immunosequencing and related them to cytomegalovirus serostatus. Along with the roughly 670-subject first cohort, a separate validation cohort of 120 different subjects was used. The study combined high-throughput TCR immunosequencing, statistical association of individual TCRs with disease status, and machine learning to predict cytomegalovirus infection status. To study patterns of TCR occurrence, a later analysis re-analyzed previously published TCR beta repertoires from just over 650 donors and added high-resolution HLA genotyping. Rather than drawing on any new phenotypic data, the later analysis identified candidate immune exposures from TCR beta sequences and the way those sequences occurred across donors. In an earlier analysis of more than 550 of the donors, high-throughput TCR beta sequencing was used to judge whether each TCR beta V gene segment behaved as functional or pseudogenic. Donor age, sex, ethnicity and CMV serostatus were compiled alongside the repertoire data. Genome-wide SNP genotypes for about 60% of the roughly 700 donors were used in a later genetic analysis, which treated that subset as a discovery cohort. All discovery cohort repertoires had been generated using a single sequencing platform. Both class I and class II loci were covered by HLA typing, at four-digit resolution. The number of donors typed differed by locus, with about 629-640 for A, B, C, DRB1 and DQB1, around 500 for DQA1, approximately 580 for DPA1, and over 400 for DPB1. Roughly 5 DR-DQ haplotypes were handled as single units for association and clustering because linkage in the cohort was strong. On average, around 240,000 unique TCR beta nucleotide sequences were sequenced per donor among fewer than 500 genotyped donors of the cohort, with roughly 18% of those sequences being non-productive.

As concerns this clone: The specificity of this receptor is unknown. Per-nucleotide qualities are absent, and no much larger clonotype sits a single base away.

From the germline V gene, CDR1 is SGHRS and CDR2 is YFSETQ. Reading from cysteine to phenylalanine, the CDR3 counts 14 amino acids. This entry keeps only the CDR3 DNA: 42 bases, framed from base 1. V sheds 4 bases and J sheds 6 bases, leaving 17 bases between their ends. Findings and caveats that apply to the study as a whole: According to the authors, the approach could potentially be generalized to other disease states and immunological phenotypes. In a later genetic analysis, a missense DCLRE1C variant was associated with V-gene and J-gene trimming of TCR beta chains, and the association was replicated in an independent cohort. Because counts were too low, roughly 18 rarely observed V segments, including chromosome 9 orphons, were left out of the earlier analysis of over 550 of the donors. The classifier was reported to diagnose cytomegalovirus status with high specificity and sensitivity in both the original and validation cohorts. An earlier analysis of several hundred of the donors showed that most TCR beta V segments appeared in productive rearrangements either about 87% or about 30% of the time, which broadly matched IMGT annotations. In a later analysis, around 17,000 TCR beta sequences were associated with specific HLA alleles at a false discovery rate of 0.05. Because HLA typing was unavailable for some donors at each locus, only the typed subset was used in association tests. Correlated functional status among segregating V segments might reflect linkage disequilibrium, but an unknown experimental factor could not be ruled out. Assigning TCR associations to individual alleles was difficult when HLA alleles, especially DR and DQ, strongly co-occurred. Some IMGT-functional V segments, including TRBV6-2 and TRBV6-3, could not be told apart with the 87-base-pair reads, so those segments were excluded. Roughly uniform sequencing depth across donors was assumed in presence/absence analyses, although this assumption may not hold. Most TCR sequences were observed very rarely across donors, whereas some public TCRs were present in many individuals. A later analysis found that TCR association rates varied across HLA loci, with DRB1 alleles showing the most associated TCRs and HLA-C alleles the fewest. For the cohort, immune exposure information was limited to CMV serostatus. A total of 150 to 200 TCR beta chains were listed by the study as associated with cytomegalovirus. A later analysis found that most CMV-associated TCR beta chains appeared HLA-restricted, with HLA associations seemingly driven largely by CMV exposure. A later analysis found that HLA-associated TCR beta chains were more clonally expanded and had lower generation probabilities than equally common non-associated chains. According to a later genetic analysis, donors in an Asian-associated ancestry cluster had fewer N-insertions in productive TCRs than the approximately 670-donor mean. Three of the identified cytomegalovirus-associated TCR beta chains were confirmed in vitro to be specific for cytomegalovirus antigens. A further reported finding was that TCR beta sequences accurately predicted the HLA-A and HLA-B alleles for most subjects in the first cohort. Several of the top co-occurrence clusters appeared to be linked to parvovirus B19, influenza, CMV and Epstein-Barr virus, according to a later analysis. A cluster of highly shared sequence variants was judged likely to be a technical artifact of the sequencing pipeline. The cohort was sequenced for TCR beta chains only, and without alpha or paired-chain data the features that could be detected were limited.

The protocol used for the library was the immunoSEQ multiplex PCR assay. For the multiplex PCR, a mixture combining 60 forward primers for TCR Vbeta segments and 13 reverse primers for TCR Jbeta segments was used. The CDR3 region of rearranged TCR beta genes was amplified from genomic DNA with a multiplex PCR assay. The Illumina HiSeq System was used to sequence the amplified TCR beta libraries as 87-base-pair reads. The original pipeline was this. A later analysis counted approximately 76 million unique TCR beta chains across the 600 to 850 repertoires, and about 10 million of these chains were shared by at least two donors. To remove PCR and sequencing errors, raw reads were error-corrected and collapsed into unique sequences using a nearest-neighbor algorithm that merged closely related sequences. CDR3 sequences were aligned to IMGT reference sequences to assign V, D and J gene segments. Each retained sequence needed at least a six-nucleotide match to both a V gene segment and a J gene segment. A rearrangement was called productive if the CDR3 had no stop codons and remained in frame with V and J, and every other rearrangement was called non-productive. CDR3 was defined according to IMGT convention as the region running from the second conserved V-encoded cysteine to the conserved J-encoded phenylalanine. In an earlier analysis of 500 to 650 of the donors, sequences lacking an unambiguous match to a single V gene segment were excluded. An earlier analysis of several hundred of the donors classified V segments as functional when productive rearrangements were above 56.7% and as segregating when the standard deviation between donors was above 5%. A statistical classification framework was built for diagnosing cytomegalovirus status from the catalog of TCR beta chain sequences. In a later analysis, TCR nucleotide sequences were compared against IMGT/GENE-DB human TR gene sequences so that V and J genes could be assigned. The TCRdist pipeline was used in a later analysis to assign CDR3 sequences and most-parsimonious VDJ recombination scenarios. A later analysis defined each TCR beta chain by its CDR3 amino acid sequence plus V-gene family, and excluded reads lacking a unique V-gene family. As a way to deal with suspected cross-contamination and a sequencing artifact, a later analysis dropped 450 to 700 nucleotide sequences that were highly shared and had low generation probability. A later analysis calculated a clonal expansion index for each public chain from normalized within-repertoire ranks of inferred template counts. A later analysis computed generation probabilities with a VDJ recombination model fitted to out-of-frame rearrangements, and checked the results against IGoR. In a later analysis, TCR-TCR, TCR-HLA and TCR-CMV co-occurrence was scored with hypergeometric tests, and a repertoire-size bias correction was applied to TCR pairs. A later analysis estimated false discovery rates by permuting HLA or CMV assignments 20 times. In a later analysis, co-occurring TCRs were grouped with DBSCAN, and TCRdist sequence similarity was added when clustering was performed within HLA-allele-positive subsets. Co-occurrence clustering excluded repertoires with fewer than 30,000 or more than 120,000 public chains, plus five with anomalous nucleotide sharing. TCRdb took this table from immuneACCESS and kept in-frame rearrangements with V and J called. Such tables lack part of the clones; where checked against another copy, unresolved V genes explain under half of the gap, and the rest is unexplained. V and J calls and clone size are copied from that table; D and trimming were computed from the DNA. The sample table shows approximately 150,000 clones, and 76% are seen once. The ten most abundant clones make up about 3.4% of the sample.

The cohort consisted of 666 healthy bone marrow donors. At the time of sampling, all cohort members were nominally healthy, though unrecorded immune exposures were likely present. The donor tested CMV seronegative, placing the donor among the 300 to 400 seronegative members of the cohort. A peripheral blood sample was provided by each donor, and peripheral blood mononuclear cells were used for TCR beta sequencing. The Qiagen DNeasy Blood Extraction Kit was used to extract genomic DNA from the blood cell samples. Here the chain combines TRBV5-1 and TRBJ2-7; TRBD1 is possibly the D segment (6 matching bases). This receptor was obtained from a male donor in good health and CMV-seronegative. Sequenced: PBMCs. The CDR3 has the sequence CASSPTPTGSEQYF. The bases read TGCGCCAGCAGCCCCACCCCGACAGGATCCGAGCAGTACTTC. The CDR3, completed at both ends by the reference TRBV5-1 and TRBJ2-7 genes, gives the full variable domain KAGVTQTPRYLIKTRGQQVTLSCSPISGHRSVSWYQQTPGQGLQFLFEYFSETQRNKGNFPGRFSGRQFSNSRSEMNVSTLELGDSALYLCASSPTPTGSEQYFGPGTRLTVT.